This TCR beta chain was obtained from a study of OX40 agonist ivuxolimab in advanced cancers. This clone was found a few times. Its antigen remains unknown. Study results and caveats: In general, CD8+ T cells held more expanded clones than CD4+ did, on average.

The CDR3 loop spans 14 amino acids. Germline CDR1 and CDR2: SGHVS and FNYEAQ. The V segment lost 4 bases and the J segment 10 bases; nucleotides outside the gene matches: 8. Using immunoSEQ multiplex PCR, the repertoire was profiled, and TCRdb retains in-frame clones only, with some absent. This table has about 64,000 clones, about nine tenths appearing once. The clonotype comes from an adult with an advanced solid tumor such as melanoma, head and neck, liver or kidney cancer. Sample: CD4+ or CD8+ T cells sorted from blood, taken in a trial of the OX40 agonist ivuxolimab. The V and J genes are TRBV7-6 and TRBJ2-1, with 9 bases lining up with TRBD1. CDR3 residues: CASSYQDRGLEQFF. The CDR3 DNA is TGTGCCAGCAGCTACCAGGACAGGGGTCTCGAGCAGTTCTTC.